This TCR beta chain was identified during a study of T cells in Graves' hyperthyroidism and ophthalmopathy. Study-level background: Peripheral blood was acquired at first diagnosis, ahead of any therapy whatsoever. Findings and caveats of the study: Blood shared most expanded thyroid clonotypes above 0.001. The model made its ophthalmopathy prediction, and onset followed a median roughly 6.5 months later.

The investigators amplified TCR beta CDR3 regions from RNA transcripts. TCR CDR3 regions were first amplified by RT-PCR with HTBI primers. TCRdb re-derived calls from the multiplex PCR reads in MiXCR, one entry per CDR3 protein. Altogether 350,000 or so distinct CDR3 sequences are present, 15% to 20% being singletons, with the ten largest covering about 53%. Comments on this clonotype: Its target is unknown.

The length of the CDR3 is 14 residues. V was shortened by 2 bases and J by 2 bases, with 12 bases between the two germline ends. Germline-derived CDR1 and CDR2 are DFQATT and SNEGSKA (reference sequence). The V and J genes are TRBV20-1 and TRBJ2-5; D call uncertain. This clonotype was sampled from a woman aged 45-59 years with Graves' hyperthyroidism. The sequencing sample was made of blood. The CDR3 DNA reads TGCAGTGCTAGAAAGGGCGCGCAACAAGAGACCCAGTACTTC. As protein: CSARKGAQQETQYF.